What follows is one T cell receptor (beta chain) and its context. This clonotype has a count of ten or more. Which antigen it targets is not known. Per-base qualities were not stored, and no clone one base away is much larger. TCRdb names Illumina NovaSeq 6000 as the instrument used. cDNA libraries for TCRalpha and TCRbeta were prepared by 5'RACE using constant-segment primers, with sample barcodes and unique molecular identifiers added. RNA was extracted from every sample with Trizol reagent. Library amplification was performed in two PCR steps, and a second sample barcode and Illumina TruSeq adapters were introduced in the second step. The libraries were sequenced on an Illumina NovaSeq using 2 x 150 bp paired-end reads. In the authors' own workflow: Reads were demultiplexed and collapsed into UMI-guided consensus sequences with migec v1.2.7. Using mixcr v2.1.11, UMI consensuses were aligned to TRA and TRB V and J templates and then assembled into clonotypes. A clonotype was counted as expanded or contracted only when both edgeR and NoisET called the clonotype significant, with the noise models trained on biological replicates. For edgeR calls, the thresholds were a false discovery rate-adjusted p below 0.01 and a log2 fold-change of 1. As an exploratory analysis of dynamics, PCA with hierarchical clustering was applied to max-normalized trajectories of the 1000 most abundant clonotypes. The CD4 or CD8 phenotype of responding clones was assigned using the separately sequenced CD4+ and CD8+ repertoires. TCRdb trimmed the raw reads at Q25, called clones with MiXCR and kept productive beta chains. Each entry merges the rows of one CDR3 protein and shows their most common DNA and genes. The V and J calls and clone size come from TCRdb's table, not from the authors' own analysis. The sample has fewer than 350,000 distinct CDR3 sequences on record, approximately 7.6% of them singletons. The ten largest clones take up about 22% of the sample.

This sample was taken from a study of T-cell memory formation after mild COVID-19 (dated by TCRdb to the early 2020s). In terms of the full investigation: TCR sequence clusters from the two donors were found to be largely donor specific. Two young, previously healthy adult volunteers, one female and one male, were included in the cohort. T-cell clones expanding and contracting after mild COVID-19 in a couple of donors were tracked by longitudinal TCRalpha and TCRbeta repertoire sequencing. Broad study findings and their caveats: The detection of some responding clones in pre-infection memory suggests that pre-existing cross-reactive memory T cells joined the SARS-CoV-2 response. Contracting CD4+ clones turned up mainly in the CM and EM memory subsets, whereas EMRA was where CD8+ clones were enriched. The study covered only two mild cases, and larger cohorts including severe cases with pre-infection samples were considered necessary. The second-wave clones that peaked on day 37 were not confirmed to be SARS-CoV-2 specific. From day 15 to 85, contracting clones showed balanced CD4/CD8 phenotypes, whereas a second wave of clones that expanded from day 15 to 37 leaned towards CD4+.

Inclusive of the bounding cysteine and phenylalanine, the CDR3 is 16 residues long. The only DNA kept is the CDR3, 48 bases in frame from the first base. Reading the germline V gene gives CDR1 LGHNA and CDR2 YSLEER. V is pared back by 0 bases and J by 3 bases, with 12 bases lying between the germline termini. PBMCs were isolated by Ficoll-Paque density gradient centrifugation. The sequenced material came from PBMCs or a T cell subset sorted from them (not recorded which). The TCR originated in a man younger than 35 who had mild COVID-19 (a few samples of this study predate the infection). The sample titles of this study are shuffled in the database, so cell type and time point are left out; the donor was told from shared clones. In this chain, TRBV4-3 is recombined with TRBJ2-4, with the D gene uncertain. For the CDR3, the sequence is CASSQDPDGSKNIQYF. The sequence in DNA is TGCGCCAGCAGCCAAGATCCTGACGGTAGCAAAAACATTCAGTACTTC.